This T cell receptor beta chain was documented in a study of T cells in Graves' hyperthyroidism and ophthalmopathy (dated by TCRdb to the late 2010s). About the investigation overall: Peripheral blood was sampled at the time of initial diagnosis, prior to any treatment. The paper describes TCR Vbeta CDR3 sequencing of 140 or so peripheral blood samples, made up of 43 ophthalmopathy patients, roughly 80 hyperthyroidism patients and about 17 progressor patients. Prospective prediction of ophthalmopathy was tested in an independent validation cohort consisting of some 19 hyperthyroidism patients and around 16 patients who later progressed to ophthalmopathy. Once sampling was done, hyperthyroidism patients were given methimazole at a starting dose of 30 mg daily, whereas ophthalmopathy patients were given high-dose intravenous methylprednisolone. A discovery cohort of approximately 97 patients, approximately 44 with Graves' ophthalmopathy and under 60 with stable Graves' hyperthyroidism, was used to find distinguishing TCR V-J signatures. For training and testing, the 100 or so patients in the discovery cohort were randomly divided in a 7:3 ratio. The study also compared thyroid tissue and blood T-cell repertoires from over 5 Graves' hyperthyroidism patients. Overall study outcomes, separate from this receptor: Most expanded thyroid clonotypes (frequency above 0.001) were also detected in blood, a finding suggesting that blood repertoires may reflect thyroid immune responses. Sample size was not statistically predetermined, and investigators were not blinded to group allocation. In validation, the model predicted progression to ophthalmopathy with around 71% sensitivity and 72% to 85% specificity, a median of approximately 6.5 months before onset. In cross-validation, a model built on a 13 V-J signature told ophthalmopathy apart from stable hyperthyroidism with approximately 91% sensitivity and about 81% specificity, and in testing the same model reached 80%/75%.

The table lists this clonotype with many counts. Its antigen is not yet known. Base-call qualities are not available, and no considerably larger clone is one nucleotide away. Amplification of TCR beta CDR3 regions was carried out from RNA transcripts. A first-round RT-PCR of the TCR CDR3 used the HTBI primer set with the Qiagen OneStep RT-PCR kit. Libraries were constructed in a second round of multiplex PCR, after which size selection and purification were carried out. Libraries were sequenced paired-end with 100 bp reads on an Illumina HiSeq2000. Turning to the authors' computational methods: SOAPnuke was used to process the raw data, throwing out any read that contained adapters or uncalled bases, had a mean Phred below 15, or lacked an exact constant-primer or identifier match. High-quality paired reads were merged with COPE v1.2.5, and unique nucleotide sequences were defined as clonotypes. MiTCR v1.1 was used to align clonotypes to the IMGT TRBV, TRBD and TRBJ reference segments. The analysis included only V-J combinations with a frequency above 0.0001, which together covered more than 99% of the repertoires. A TCS score was defined as the ratio of F50 (clonal expansion) to E x V (chaos), with BLOSUM62-based TCRdist applied between CDR3 peptides within each V-J. Welch's t-statistics and random forest reduced 450 to 600 V-J features to 13, which were used in a naive Bayes classifier (R e1071). The public reads were run again by TCRdb, first through fastp at Q25 and then through MiXCR, and only productive beta chains were kept. Rows with a matching CDR3 protein are joined into one entry that keeps the most common DNA and genes. The V and J calls shown here were made by TCRdb, not taken from the authors' results. In this sample the table shows about 360,000 distinct CDR3 sequences, 13% of which occur a single time. The ten biggest clones cover 9.2% of the sample.

The CDR3 has 13 amino acids, counting the end cysteine and phenylalanine. The kept DNA is CDR3 alone, 39 bases in frame from the first base. CDR1 and CDR2 (SNHLY, FYNNEI) derive from the germline V gene. V loses 3 bases at its end and J loses 4 bases; junction bases beyond the gene matches: 2. A patient counted as having stable Graves' hyperthyroidism if no progression to ophthalmopathy occurred over 18 months of follow-up. The hyperthyroidism patients were between 18 and 65 years old and newly diagnosed, with a disease duration of less than 2 months. The study excluded patients with uncontrolled infections, other autoimmune diseases, pregnancy or lactation. Clinical symptoms, serum thyroxine and TRAb, thyroid ultrasound, and orbital computed tomography formed the basis for the diagnoses. PBMCs were separated from around 9.1 ml of fresh peripheral blood using Ficoll-Paque density gradient centrifugation. Trizol reagent was used to extract total RNA, and RNA quality was then checked on an Agilent 2100 Bioanalyzer.

This clonotype was sampled from a woman aged 18-29 years with Graves' hyperthyroidism. Sequencing was carried out using blood. The sequence is built from TRBV2 and TRBJ1-2; a stretch of 7 junction bases matches TRBD1. The nucleotide sequence reads as follows: TGTGCCAGCAGTGACAGGGGGTTCTATGGCTACACCTTC. This encodes CASSDRGFYGYTF. Beyond the CDR3, the reference TRBV2 and TRBJ1-2 genes provide the residues; the full variable domain reads: EPEVTQTPSHQVTQMGQEVILRCVPISNHLYFYWYRQILGQKVEFLVSFYNNEISEKSEIFDDQFSVERPDGSNFTLKIRSTKLEDSAMYFCASSDRGFYGYTFGSGTRLTVV.